This entry concerns a single T cell receptor beta chain. What it binds is not known. The data are from a study of T-cell memory formation after mild COVID-19. Study-level information: Largely, TCR clusters stayed within a single donor.

The authors produced TCR alpha and TCR beta cDNA libraries with sample barcodes and UMIs by 5'RACE using constant-segment primers. A single record per CDR3 protein comes from TCRdb applying MiXCR to the 5' RACE reads. This table has 540,000 or so distinct CDR3 sequences, just over 20% appearing once. The V end lost 3 bases, the J end lost 2 bases, and 7 bases lay between the germline ends. The CDR3 contains 13 residues. General study points: Those CD4+ clones that contracted were mainly in CM and EM (CD8+ ones in EMRA). Clones contracting over day 15 to 85 were CD4/CD8 balanced, with later expanders leaning CD4+.

The clonotype comes from an adult woman who had mild COVID-19 (a few samples of this study predate the infection). Cell type and time point are not known. Sequences were obtained from PBMCs or a T cell subset sorted from them (not recorded which). The chain is built from TRBV12-3 or TRBV12-4 and TRBJ2-5, with no clear D. This chain's CDR3 is CASSFDRQETQYF. DNA for the CDR3: TGTGCCAGCAGTTTCGATAGGCAAGAGACCCAGTACTTC.